What follows is one T cell receptor (beta chain) and its context. The data stem from a study of CD8 T cells in Susac syndrome. Reverse transcription of about 0.5 to 1 ug RNA used random hexamers. From the immunoSEQ multiplex PCR reads, TCRdb called clonotypes with MiXCR, one entry per CDR3 protein. The sample carries 250,000 to 300,000 distinct CDR3 sequences, around nine tenths recorded once. Sequencing of TCR beta was undertaken in CD8+ and CD4+ T cells derived from blood. Multiple sclerosis controls were treatment-naive patients with stable or active relapsing-remitting disease. The CDR3 is 15 residues long. Trimming pared 3 bases from V and 6 bases from J, leaving 18 bases between. Germline V gene lookup returns CDR1 DFQATT and CDR2 SNEGSKA (reference sequence).

Sequencing used CD8+ T cells from PBMCs. The clonotype was recovered from a human donor with multiple sclerosis. The gene calls are TRBV20-1 and TRBJ1-5, with D possibly matching TRBD1 (5 bases). DNA for the CDR3: TGCAGTGCTAGCAGGGTAGAATCAGACGTTCAGCCCCAGCATTTT. This codes for CSASRVESDVQPQHF.